The clone carrying this TCR beta chain was detected once. Antigen: not known. Treatment reported: oral pan-JAK inhibitor, 5-10 mg twice daily. This sample was taken from a study of CD8+ T cells in alopecia areata. Study-wide findings and caveats: Scalp clonality, together with expanded CD8+ clones among the top 100, fell significantly with tofacitinib.

The authors extracted RNA and reverse transcribed it into cDNA as the sequencing template. TCRdb's table, derived via immunoSEQ multiplex PCR, lists solely in-frame clones and lacks some. The sample gives about 120,000 clones, 53% of which show up once; 0.46% is in the top ten. Trimming took off 6 bases at V and 4 bases at J, with 21 bases between the two ends. CDR1 and CDR2 (germline): SQVTM, ANQGSEA. The CDR3 contains 15 residues. V is TRBV29-1 and J is TRBJ1-2; perhaps TRBD1 as D (6 bases). This specimen was CD4+ T cells sorted from blood, taken at week 4, from a patient treated with tofacitinib. The origin of this receptor is a human donor with alopecia areata. The CDR3 coding sequence is TGCAGCGTCACTACCAGACAGGCTCTTTCCTATGGCTACACCTTC. Translated: CSVTTRQALSYGYTF.